This T cell receptor beta chain derives from a study of T cells in Graves' hyperthyroidism and ophthalmopathy. Notes on this clonotype: It may be a read error: a sequence one base away is much more abundant.

Regions amplified from RNA transcripts were the TCR beta CDR3 regions. The HTBI primer set was used in a first-round RT-PCR of the TCR CDR3. TCRdb redid the calling of the multiplex PCR reads with MiXCR, one entry per CDR3 protein. The sample shows 500,000 to 600,000 distinct CDR3 sequences, around 42% of them seen only once. This CDR3 region has 15 residues. The V gene's germline CDR1 is SGHRS and CDR2 YFSETQ. V gene TRBV5-1 combines with J gene TRBJ2-7; D might be TRBD1 or TRBD2, each matching 5 bases. The source material was peripheral blood or thyroid tissue (not recorded which). The sequence derives from a woman aged 18-29 years with Graves' hyperthyroidism. In nucleotides, the CDR3 is TGCGCCAGCAGCATAACCGGGACCGACACCTACGAGCAGTGCTTC. Amino acid sequence: CASSITGTDTYEQCF.